Listed below are T cell receptor beta chains from one sample, sequenced in a study of blood T cell repertoires in COVID-19. TCRdb's table, derived via immunoSEQ multiplex PCR, lists solely in-frame clones and lacks some. Among some 240,000 clones listed, 84% were seen once. The sequenced sample consisted of peripheral blood. The receptors come from a woman between 35 and 50 years old who had recovered from COVID-19. The CDR3 runs from the conserved cysteine through the conserved F or W. D genes are given only for firm matches. Expanded clones get a size class; other rows say once, few or many, or leave the size out.

d_call	clone_size	j_call	v_call	cdr3_nt	cdr3_aa
NA	once	TRBJ1-5	TRBV28	TGTGCCAGCAGTTTATCTCAGGGAATTCAGCCCCAGCATTTT	CASSLSQGIQPQHF
NA	NA	TRBJ2-5	TRBV12-3/TRBV12-4	TGTGCCAGCAGTTACCAAATGCGAGAGACCCAGTACTTC	CASSYQMRETQYF
NA	NA	TRBJ2-1	TRBV15	TGTGCCACCAGCAGAGATCCCGCCTACAGTCTACACTACAATGAGCAGTTCTTC	CATSRDPAYSLHYNEQFF
NA	NA	TRBJ1-4	TRBV2	TGTGCCAGCAGTGAACGGACTGCAACTAATGAAAAACTGTTTTTT	CASSERTATNEKLFF
NA	NA	TRBJ2-4	TRBV27	TGTGCCAGCAGTTTAGAACGGGGGTCGGGGAACATTCAGTACTTC	CASSLERGSGNIQYF
TRBD1	once	TRBJ1-2	TRBV30	TGTGCCTGGACGACAGGGGTCTATGGCTACACCTTC	CAWTTGVYGYTF
TRBD1	NA	TRBJ1-6	TRBV6-5	TGTGCCAGCAACTTACAGGGGGCAGGTAATTCACCCCTCCACTTT	CASNLQGAGNSPLHF
NA	NA	TRBJ2-7	TRBV11-1	TGTGCCAGCAGCTACGACAGGAAAACCTACGAGCAGTACTTC	CASSYDRKTYEQYF
NA	NA	TRBJ2-3	TRBV19	TGTGCCAGTAGTATCGCGGGGGCGGTCACAGATACGCAGTATTTT	CASSIAGAVTDTQYF
TRBD1	few	TRBJ1-3	TRBV2	TGTGCCAGCAGTCCGGGACAGGGGATGTACTGCGGGTTT	CASSPGQGMYCGF
NA	NA	TRBJ1-1	TRBV7-8	TGTGCCAGCAGCCTAAGACAGACTGAAGCTTTCTTT	CASSLRQTEAFF
TRBD2	NA	TRBJ2-1	TRBV29-1	TGCAGCGCCAGCGGGGGGGCTTTGGAGCAGTTCTTC	CSASGGALEQFF
NA	NA	TRBJ1-1	TRBV27	TGTGCCAGCAGTAGACAAATAAACACTGAAGCTTTCTTT	CASSRQINTEAFF
TRBD2	NA	TRBJ2-5	TRBV5-1	TGCGCCAGCAGCCCCGGGACTAGCGCCGGGGGGTATGAGACCCAGTACTTC	CASSPGTSAGGYETQYF
NA	few	TRBJ1-5	TRBV19	TGTGCCAGTAGTATAAACACAGGGCCAGGCAATCAGCCCCAGCATTTT	CASSINTGPGNQPQHF
TRBD1	few	TRBJ1-4	TRBV7-2	TGTGCCAGCAGCTTTACCGGGACAGATAATGAAAAACTGTTTTTT	CASSFTGTDNEKLFF
TRBD1	NA	TRBJ2-7	TRBV19	TGTGCCAGTAGTTCGCGGGGCCGGGACAGGACCTCTTACGAGCAGTACTTC	CASSSRGRDRTSYEQYF
TRBD1	NA	TRBJ2-5	TRBV14	TGTGCCAGCAGCCAGGACAGGGCTTCGTCCAAGACCCAGTACTTC	CASSQDRASSKTQYF
NA	NA	TRBJ1-2	TRBV2	TGTGCCAGCCATCAGGAACAGTCCTATGGCTACACCTTC	CASHQEQSYGYTF
NA	NA	TRBJ1-2	TRBV30	TGTGCCTGGAGTCGGGACACTTATGGCTACACCTTC	CAWSRDTYGYTF
TRBD1	NA	TRBJ1-1	TRBV5-1	TGCGCCAGCAGGACCGGGACAGGGGGAACTGAAGCTTTCTTT	CASRTGTGGTEAFF
TRBD1	NA	TRBJ2-2	TRBV11-1	TGTGCCAGCAGCTTATCGGGACAGGGAACGACCGGGGAGCTGTTTTTT	CASSLSGQGTTGELFF
TRBD1	NA	TRBJ2-4	TRBV7-9	TGTGCCAGCAGCTCCGGACAGGTGAACCTAGCCAAAAACATTCAGTACTTC	CASSSGQVNLAKNIQYF
TRBD1	NA	TRBJ2-7	TRBV10-2	TGCGCCAGCAGGGGACAGGGGATCTCCGAGCAGTACTTC	CASRGQGISEQYF
TRBD2	NA	TRBJ2-3	TRBV10-3	TGTGCCATCACTAGCGGGGGGGGGCCCCGCACAGATACGCAGTATTTT	CAITSGGGPRTDTQYF
TRBD1	NA	TRBJ1-1	TRBV6-6	TGTGCCAGCTCCCCGGGCAGGGGGACTGAAGCTTTCTTT	CASSPGRGTEAFF
NA	NA	TRBJ1-4	TRBV3-1/TRBV3-2	TGTGCCAGCAGCAGAACAGGGAGCATCGAAAAACTGTTTTTT	CASSRTGSIEKLFF
TRBD2	NA	TRBJ2-2	TRBV5-1	TGCGCCAGCAGCAGGACTAGCGATACCACCGGGGAGCTGTTTTTT	CASSRTSDTTGELFF
NA	NA	TRBJ1-5	TRBV19	TGTGCCAGTAGTATAGAGGGCAGGGGTAGCAATCAGCCCCAGCATTTT	CASSIEGRGSNQPQHF
NA	NA	TRBJ2-2	TRBV5-1	TGCGCCAGCAGCTTAGGCGGCGGAACCGGGGAGCTGTTTTTT	CASSLGGGTGELFF
NA	NA	TRBJ1-4	TRBV6-5	TGTGCCAGCAGTTACAGAGGGTCGGCTAATGAAAAACTGTTTTTT	CASSYRGSANEKLFF
NA	once	TRBJ1-2	TRBV4-1	TGCGCCAGCAGCCAAGCCAGAGGAGGCTATGGCTACACCTTC	CASSQARGGYGYTF
NA	NA	TRBJ1-4	TRBV30	TGTGCCTGGAGTGGAGGGAACGGGGAAAAACTGTTTTTT	CAWSGGNGEKLFF
NA	few	TRBJ1-1	TRBV6-6	TGTGCCAGCCGGGAGGGGTACACTGAAGCTTTCTTT	CASREGYTEAFF
NA	once	TRBJ2-5	TRBV5-6	TGTGCCAGCAGCTTGGCCTTGAGTAGCCTGGAGACCCAGTACTTC	CASSLALSSLETQYF
NA	NA	TRBJ1-1	TRBV5-4	TGTGCCAGCAGTAACTCAGGGTTGGGGACTGAAGCTTTCTTT	CASSNSGLGTEAFF
NA	NA	TRBJ2-3	TRBV5-1	TGCGCCAGCAGCTCGATGGGACTGAATAGCCGGGATACGCAGTATTTT	CASSSMGLNSRDTQYF
NA	few	TRBJ2-7	TRBV2	TGTGCCAGCAGTGAAAGTAGCTACGAGCAGTACTTC	CASSESSYEQYF
NA	few	TRBJ1-1	TRBV11-2	TGTGCCAGCAGCTTGGGACACCCCACTGAAGCTTTCTTT	CASSLGHPTEAFF
TRBD2	NA	TRBJ2-7	TRBV5-1	TGCGCCAGCAGCTTTCGCGCTAGCGGGAGTTACGAGCAGTACTTC	CASSFRASGSYEQYF
TRBD1	NA	TRBJ2-3	TRBV13	TGTGCCAGCAGGCACACAGGGGCAGATACGCAGTATTTT	CASRHTGADTQYF
TRBD1	NA	TRBJ2-7	TRBV2	TGTGCCAGCAGGGGAACCGGGACAGGGAGGGACGAGCAGTACTTC	CASRGTGTGRDEQYF
TRBD2	once	TRBJ2-3	TRBV5-6	TGTGCCAGCAGCTTGACTAGCGGGGGGGCCTTCGGCACAGATACGCAGTATTTT	CASSLTSGGAFGTDTQYF
TRBD1	NA	TRBJ2-7	TRBV4-1	TGCGCCAGCAGCCAACCTACTACGGGACAGTCGACCTACGAGCAGTACTTC	CASSQPTTGQSTYEQYF